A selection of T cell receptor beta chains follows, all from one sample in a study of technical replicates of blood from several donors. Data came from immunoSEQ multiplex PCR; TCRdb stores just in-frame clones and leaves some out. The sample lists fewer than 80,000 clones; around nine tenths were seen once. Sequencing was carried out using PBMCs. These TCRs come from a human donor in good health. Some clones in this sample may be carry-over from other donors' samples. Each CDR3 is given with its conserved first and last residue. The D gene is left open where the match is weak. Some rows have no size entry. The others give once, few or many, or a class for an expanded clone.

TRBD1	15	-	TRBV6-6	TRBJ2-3	CASSSGQRSTDTQYF	TGTGCCAGCAGTTCGGGACAGCGAAGCACAGATACGCAGTATTTT
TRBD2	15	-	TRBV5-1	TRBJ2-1	CASSYVTSDYNEQFF	TGCGCCAGCAGCTATGTGACTAGCGACTACAATGAGCAGTTCTTC
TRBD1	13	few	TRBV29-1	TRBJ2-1	CSVGTGGYNEQFF	TGCAGCGTGGGGACAGGGGGCTACAATGAGCAGTTCTTC
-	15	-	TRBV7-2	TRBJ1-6	CASSRGARHNSPLHF	TGTGCCAGCAGCCGGGGAGCCAGACATAATTCACCCCTCCACTTT
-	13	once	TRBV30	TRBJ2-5	CAWTPGLQETQYF	TGTGCCTGGACCCCGGGGTTGCAAGAGACCCAGTACTTC
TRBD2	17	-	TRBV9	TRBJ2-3	CASSGGQRGGSTDTQYF	TGTGCCAGCAGCGGAGGGCAGCGGGGGGGAAGCACAGATACGCAGTATTTT
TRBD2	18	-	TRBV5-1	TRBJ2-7	CASKTHHRYLAGIYEQYF	TGCGCCAGCAAAACACACCACCGGTATCTAGCGGGAATTTACGAGCAGTACTTC
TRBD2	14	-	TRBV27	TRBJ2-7	CASRGLAGLREQYF	TGTGCCAGCCGCGGACTAGCGGGCCTCCGGGAGCAGTACTTC
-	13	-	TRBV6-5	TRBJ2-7	CASSYSNTGEQYF	TGTGCCAGCAGTTACTCCAATACGGGAGAGCAGTACTTC
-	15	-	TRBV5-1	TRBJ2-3	CASSPGEGDTDTQYF	TGCGCCAGCAGCCCCGGCGAGGGAGACACAGATACGCAGTATTTT
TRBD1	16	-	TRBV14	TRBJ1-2	CASSQALSQGAGGYTF	TGTGCCAGCAGCCAAGCTCTATCGCAGGGGGCAGGTGGCTACACCTTC